The 17 T cell receptor beta chains reported below all come from one sample, sequenced in a study of blood T cell repertoires in COVID-19. Generated by immunoSEQ multiplex PCR, the TCRdb table keeps only in-frame clones and is missing some. The sample records 100,000 to 150,000 clones, around 86% being singletons. Sequences were obtained from peripheral blood. The source of these receptors is a human donor in a cohort sampled during active COVID-19.

The chain is built from TRBV28 and TRBJ2-1; 8 nucleotides match TRBD2. V lost 7 bases and J lost 2; bases outside the gene matches: 7. Germline assignment: CDR1 MDHEN and CDR2 SYDVKM. The CDR3 sequence is 15 residues long. The CDR3 region has the DNA TGTGCCAGCAATCGAGCGGGGGAAACCTACAATGAGCAGTTCTTC. This gives the protein CASNRAGETYNEQFF.

The V call is TRBV19, the J call TRBJ1-1; D call uncertain. The length of the CDR3 is 14 residues. Germline lookup yields CDR1 LNHDA and CDR2 SQIVND (reference sequence). V dropped 3 bases and J dropped 4 bases, with 12 bases sitting between them. DNA of the CDR3: TGTGCCAGTAGTATCGGTCGGGGTGGCACTGAAGCTTTCTTT. Encoded protein: CASSIGRGGTEAFF.

The J gene is TRBJ2-5, the V gene TRBV3-1 (or the pseudogene TRBV3-2); the match to TRBD1 covers 8 bases. V shed 0 bases and J 6 bases; nucleotides not matched to a gene: 6. The CDR3 covers 15 residues. Per the germline V gene, CDR1 is LGHDT and CDR2 is YNNKEL (reference sequence). CDR3 in DNA: TGTGCCAGCAGCCAAGACGCAGGGGGCATGAAGACCCAGTACTTC. Amino acid sequence: CASSQDAGGMKTQYF.

The J gene is TRBJ2-1, the V gene TRBV2; TRBD2 might be the D (6 bases). Germline CDR1 and CDR2: SNHLY and FYNNEI. Trimming left V 0 bases short and J 8 bases short, with 14 bases between. CDR3 length: 15 residues. CDR3 DNA: TGTGCCAGCAGTGAAGCGGGACTTCCCTCGCATGAGCAGTTCTTC. Translating it yields CASSEAGLPSHEQFF.

The chain's CDR3 is CASSSGEGGNTIYF. The CDR3 DNA reads TGTGCCAGCTCGTCAGGGGAAGGTGGAAACACCATATATTTT. The rearrangement uses TRBV18 and TRBJ1-3; D possibly corresponds to TRBD1 (6 bases). The CDR3 spans 14 residues. Germline V gene lookup returns CDR1 KGHSH and CDR2 LQKENI. V was shortened by 6 bases and J by 3 bases, with 12 bases between the two germline ends.

CDR3 coding DNA: TGCAGCGTTGAAGATTTTAACCGACAGGGGAACATTCAGTACTTC. Amino acids: CSVEDFNRQGNIQYF. This chain links TRBV29-1 with TRBJ2-4, with 8 bases that match TRBD1. Germline V CDR1 and CDR2: SQVTM, ANQGSEA. With V trimmed by 0 bases and J by 7 bases, 8 bases remained unmatched. CDR3 length: 15 residues.

The chain links TRBV13 to TRBJ2-1; 15 bases align to TRBD2. The J segment lost 8 bases and the V segment lost 6 bases, leaving 5 bases of the junction unmatched. CDR1 is PRHDT, CDR2 FYEKMQ, per germline (reference sequence). The CDR3 has 15 residues. The CDR3 DNA reads as TGTGCCAGCAGTTGGACTAGCGGGAGGGGCGATGAGCAGTTCTTC. Amino acid sequence: CASSWTSGRGDEQFF.

The chain combines TRBV9 with TRBJ2-3; 13 bases align to TRBD2. Germline CDR1 reads SGDLS; CDR2 reads YYNGEE. Unmatched junction bases numbered 7, after V lost 5 bases and J lost 4 bases. The CDR3 contains 16 residues. Written as DNA, the CDR3 is TGTGCCAGCAGGGAGGGGACTAGCGGGGCCTCAGATACGCAGTATTTT. This gives the protein CASREGTSGASDTQYF.

This clone appeared a few times. The chain couples TRBV11-1 to TRBJ2-2, with 9 positions matching TRBD2. This CDR3 is 15 amino acids long. V dropped 6 bases and J dropped 6; count of bases not matched to a gene: 8. Germline CDR1 reads SGHAT; CDR2 reads FQDESV (reference sequence). CDR3 residues: CASSLTRTSAGELFF. The DNA of the CDR3 is TGTGCCAGCAGTCTAACGCGGACTAGCGCCGGGGAGCTGTTTTTT.

The chain carries TRBV30 and TRBJ1-2, with a possible D match to TRBD1 (6 bases). V was shortened by 7 bases and J by 6 bases, with 12 bases between the two germline ends. Germline CDR1 and CDR2: GTSNPN and SVGIG (reference sequence). This CDR3 region has 11 residues. The CDR3 nucleotides read TGTGCCTCGTGGTGGGGGCATGGCTACACCTTC. Protein sequence: CASWWGHGYTF.

This clone was found a few times. This chain links TRBV3-1 (or the pseudogene TRBV3-2) with TRBJ2-3; 13 nucleotides agree with TRBD2. With V trimmed by 5 bases and J by 4 bases, 15 bases remained unmatched. This CDR3 has 19 amino acids. Germline V CDR1 and CDR2: LGHDT, YNNKEL (reference sequence). Here the CDR3 reads CASSTRALAGGLWADTQYF. The CDR3 DNA reads as TGTGCCAGCAGCACCCGCGCACTAGCGGGAGGGTTATGGGCAGATACGCAGTATTTT.

For this clone: The junction departs from the called germline gene at one end, perhaps through a read error. The CDR3 region is CASGIRTGSKTAQYF. The CDR3 DNA follows: TGTGCCAGTGGTATCCGGACAGGGTCAAAGACGGCCCAGTACTTC. This chain connects TRBV19 to TRBJ2-5; TRBD1 matches 8 bases. The CDR3 contains 15 residues. Germline V gives CDR1 LNHDA, CDR2 SQIVND (reference sequence).

The V gene is TRBV2, the J gene TRBJ2-1, with D tentatively TRBD2 (5 bases). The V end lost 5 bases, the J end lost 6 bases, and 8 bases lay between the germline ends. There are 12 residues in the CDR3. Per the germline V gene, CDR1 is SNHLY and CDR2 is FYNNEI. The CDR3 DNA sequence: TGTGCCAGCAGTCGGACTCGCAATGAGCAGTTCTTC. Encoded protein: CASSRTRNEQFF.

The chain joins TRBV5-1 to TRBJ2-1; 8 bases fit TRBD2. V trimming: 4 bases; J trimming: 5 bases; junction bases outside the gene matches: 5. CDR3 length: 14 amino acids. Germline V gene lookup returns CDR1 SGHRS and CDR2 YFSETQ. CDR3 sequence reads: CASSPRTSNNEQFF. CDR3 DNA: TGCGCCAGCAGCCCGCGGACTAGCAACAATGAGCAGTTCTTC.

The CDR3 is CASSQDTPLGGLSYNSPLHF. As DNA, the CDR3 is TGTGCCAGCAGCCAAGATACCCCCCTCGGGGGGCTATCCTATAATTCACCCCTCCACTTT. The V call is TRBV14, the J call TRBJ1-6, with a weak D call TRBD1 (6 bases). Trimming pared 0 bases from V and 1 base from J, leaving 19 bases between. The CDR3 is made up of 20 amino acids. Per the germline V gene, CDR1 is SGHDN and CDR2 is FVKESK.

The chain has TRBV18 and TRBJ2-7; a weak D match, TRBD1 (6 bases). CDR1 is KGHSH and CDR2 is LQKENI in the germline V gene. The germline V and J ends were trimmed by 3 bases and 5 bases, with 17 bases remaining between them. The CDR3 covers 15 residues. The CDR3 region is CASSPPGRGNNEQYF. For the CDR3, the DNA is TGTGCCAGCTCACCTCCCGGTAGGGGGAATAACGAGCAGTACTTC.

This clone was seen just once. The chain uses TRBV2 and TRBJ2-5; 14 bases are shared with TRBD2. Germline V CDR1 and CDR2: SNHLY, FYNNEI. CDR3 length: 18 residues. The V gene end was trimmed by 4 bases and the J gene end by 4 bases; junction bases not matched to a gene: 11. The CDR3 DNA reads as TGTGCCAGCAGTGGGAGGAAGGGACTAGCGGGAGCGTCAGAGACCCAGTACTTC. This sequence encodes CASSGRKGLAGASETQYF.